This T cell receptor beta chain derives from a study of vaccination effects on CD4 cells after COVID-19. Overall study: Of the BNT162b2 and mRNA-1273 vaccines, participants received two doses of one or the other.

CD4+ T cells specific for antigen were expanded with viral peptide pools by the ViraFEST assay before sequencing. The culture ran for 10 days, and then CD4+ T cells were isolated. Nobody among the vaccine recipients had prior SARS-CoV-2 infection (nucleocapsid antibodies were negative). The assay was immunoSEQ multiplex PCR, and TCRdb's table has in-frame clones only and misses some. The table records about 73,000 clones, around 74% of them present only once. In regard to this clone: Its antigen is not known.

V shed 4 bases and J shed 0 bases, with 5 bases lying between them. There are 13 residues in the CDR3. Germline values: CDR1 KGHDR, CDR2 SFDVKD. Specimen: CD4+ T cells from PBMCs cultured with HCoV-NL63 spike peptides, collected before COVID-19 vaccination. The TCR sequence derives from a human donor who received a COVID-19 vaccine. The rearrangement uses TRBV24-1 and TRBJ1-1; D is unresolved. CDR3 coding DNA: TGTGCCACCAGTGAGGGCATGAACACTGAAGCTTTCTTT. As protein: CATSEGMNTEAFF.